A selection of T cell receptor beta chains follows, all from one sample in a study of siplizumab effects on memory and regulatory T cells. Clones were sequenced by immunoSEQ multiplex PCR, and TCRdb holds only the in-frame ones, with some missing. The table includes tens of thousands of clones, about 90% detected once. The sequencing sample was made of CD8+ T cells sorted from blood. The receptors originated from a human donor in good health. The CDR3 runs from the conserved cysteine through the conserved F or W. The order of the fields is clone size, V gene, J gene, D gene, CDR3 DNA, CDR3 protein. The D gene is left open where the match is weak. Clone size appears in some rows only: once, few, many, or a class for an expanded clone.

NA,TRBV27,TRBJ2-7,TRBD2,TGTGCCAGCAGTTTGGGGGGGACTAGTCGATACGAGCAGTACTTC,CASSLGGTSRYEQYF
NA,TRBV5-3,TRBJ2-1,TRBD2,TGTGCCAGAAGCTGGGGTCTAGCGGGATTCAATGAGCAGTTCTTC,CARSWGLAGFNEQFF
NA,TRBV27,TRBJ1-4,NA,TGTGCCAGCAGTTCGGGGGAATACAGTGAAAAACTGTTTTTT,CASSSGEYSEKLFF
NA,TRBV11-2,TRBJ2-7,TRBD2,TGTGCCAGCAGATGGACTAGCGGGGGCGGGGGCTACGAGCAGTACTTC,CASRWTSGGGGYEQYF
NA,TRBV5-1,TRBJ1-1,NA,TGCGCCAGCATCCATAGATCTCAGGGGTGGACGAACACTGAAGCTTTCTTT,CASIHRSQGWTNTEAFF
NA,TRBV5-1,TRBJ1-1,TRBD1,TGCGCCAGCAGCCTCGCAGGGGGGATCGCTGAAGCTTTCTTT,CASSLAGGIAEAFF
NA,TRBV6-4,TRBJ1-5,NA,TGTGCCAGGTACCCGGGACATGGACATTTT,CARYPGHGHF
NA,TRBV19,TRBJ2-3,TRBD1,TGTGCCAGTAGTGCAATACCGGGACAGGGGGCAGATACGCAGTATTTT,CASSAIPGQGADTQYF
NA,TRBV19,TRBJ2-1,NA,TGTGCCAGTAGTATTTTGGACCTCAACAATGAGCAGTTCTTC,CASSILDLNNEQFF
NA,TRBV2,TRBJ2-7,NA,TGTGCCAGCTTCGGGGGGACAGGCACCTACGAGCAGTACTTC,CASFGGTGTYEQYF
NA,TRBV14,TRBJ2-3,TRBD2,TGTGCCAGCAGCCAAGGGACTAGCGGACTCACAGATACGCAGTATTTT,CASSQGTSGLTDTQYF
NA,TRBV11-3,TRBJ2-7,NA,TGTGCCAGCAGCTTAGGGACCCAAGAGCAGTACTTC,CASSLGTQEQYF
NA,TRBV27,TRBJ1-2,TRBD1,TGTGCCAGCACCTTCGGACAGGGCTATGGCTACACCTTC,CASTFGQGYGYTF
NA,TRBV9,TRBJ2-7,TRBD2,TGTGCCAGCAGTCAGACTAGCGGGCGTACCTACGAGCAGTACTTC,CASSQTSGRTYEQYF
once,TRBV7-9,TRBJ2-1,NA,TGTGCCAGCAGCTTATTAATCAATGAGCAGTTCTTC,CASSLLINEQFF
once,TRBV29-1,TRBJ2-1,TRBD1,TGCAGCGTTGGCGGAGAGGGGGCCGCCTACAATGAGCAGTTCTTC,CSVGGEGAAYNEQFF
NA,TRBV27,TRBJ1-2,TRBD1,TGTGCCAGCAAGCCAGGGGGGGGCTATGGCTACACCTTC,CASKPGGGYGYTF
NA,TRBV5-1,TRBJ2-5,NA,TGCGCCAGCAGCTTTGGAGAGACCCAGTACTTC,CASSFGETQYF
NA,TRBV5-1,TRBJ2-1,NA,TGCGCCAGCAGCTATTCCGGGACTCCGGTCGTGGAGCAGTTCTTC,CASSYSGTPVVEQFF
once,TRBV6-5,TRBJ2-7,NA,TGTGCCAGCAGCCCCTCGGGGTTGATGGCCTACGAGCAGTACTTC,CASSPSGLMAYEQYF
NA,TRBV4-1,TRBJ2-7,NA,TGCGCCAGCAGCCAATTTAGCGGCCCCTACGAGCAGTACTTC,CASSQFSGPYEQYF
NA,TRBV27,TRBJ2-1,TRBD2,TGTGCCAGCGGGAGCGCTTTGCCTCTAGCGGGCTACAATGAGCAGTTCTTC,CASGSALPLAGYNEQFF
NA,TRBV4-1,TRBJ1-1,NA,TGCGCCAGCAGCCAAGTGACTGCGAACACTGAAGCTTTCTTT,CASSQVTANTEAFF
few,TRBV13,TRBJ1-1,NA,TGTGCCGGTTTAGTCACTGAAGCTTTCTTT,CAGLVTEAFF
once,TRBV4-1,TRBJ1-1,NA,TGCGCCAGCAGCCAAGATCCAGGGATGAACACTGAAGCTTTCTTT,CASSQDPGMNTEAFF
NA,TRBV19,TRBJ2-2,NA,TGTGCCAGTAGCGGGACCCTCGGGAACACCGGGGAGCTGTTTTTT,CASSGTLGNTGELFF
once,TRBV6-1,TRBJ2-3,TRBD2,TGTGCCAGCAGTACGACTAGCAGCTACACAGATACGCAGTATTTT,CASSTTSSYTDTQYF
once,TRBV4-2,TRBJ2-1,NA,TGTGCCAGCAGCCAAGATGGGGGCAGCAGCTCCTACAATGAGCAGTTCTTC,CASSQDGGSSSYNEQFF
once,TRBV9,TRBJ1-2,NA,TGTGCCAGCAGCGTAACTACCGGGTCGTATCTTGGCTACACCTTC,CASSVTTGSYLGYTF
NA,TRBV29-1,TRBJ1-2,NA,TGCAGCGTTCCCCGGGAGGGCGAAGGCTACACCTTC,CSVPREGEGYTF
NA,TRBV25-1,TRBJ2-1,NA,TGTGCCAGCAGTGGACTAGTGAATGAGCAGTTCTTC,CASSGLVNEQFF
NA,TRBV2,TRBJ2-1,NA,TGTGCCAGCCGGGACCCAACTTACAATGAGCAGTTCTTC,CASRDPTYNEQFF
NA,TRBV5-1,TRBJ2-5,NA,TGCGCCAGCAGCCCCGAACGGGTGAGCGGAGAGACCCAGTACTTC,CASSPERVSGETQYF
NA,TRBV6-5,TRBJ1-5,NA,TGTGCCAGCAGTTACATTGTAGGAAATCAGCCCCAGCATTTT,CASSYIVGNQPQHF
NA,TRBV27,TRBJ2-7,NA,TGTGCCAGCAGCTTTTCCGGGACATCGAGCTCCTACGAGCAGTACTTC,CASSFSGTSSSYEQYF
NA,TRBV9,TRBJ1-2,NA,TGTGCCAGCAGCGTAGGTGTGGCAACCTATGGCTACACCTTC,CASSVGVATYGYTF
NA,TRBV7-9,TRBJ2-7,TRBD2,TGTGCCAGCAGCTTACCTTTAACCGGGACTATCTCCTACGAGCAGTACTTC,CASSLPLTGTISYEQYF
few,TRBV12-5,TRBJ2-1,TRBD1,TGTGCTAGTGGTCCTGGACAGGGTGACCACAATGAGCAGTTCTTC,CASGPGQGDHNEQFF
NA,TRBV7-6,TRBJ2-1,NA,TGTGCCAGCAGCTTAGTGTGGAAGAATGAGCAGTTCTTC,CASSLVWKNEQFF
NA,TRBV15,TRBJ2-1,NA,TGTGCCACCAGCAGACCAAGCAGAGGGGACAATGAGCAGTTCTTC,CATSRPSRGDNEQFF
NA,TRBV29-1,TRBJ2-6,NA,TGCAGCGTTGAGGAGGGATCTGGGGCCAACGTCCTGACTTTC,CSVEEGSGANVLTF
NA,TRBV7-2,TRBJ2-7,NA,TGTGCCAGCAGCTCGGACAACTTTAACTACGAGCAGTACTTC,CASSSDNFNYEQYF
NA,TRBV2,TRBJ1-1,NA,TGTGCCAGCATAGAGGGCACTGAAGCTTTCTTT,CASIEGTEAFF
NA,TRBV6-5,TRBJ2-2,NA,TGTGCCAGCAGTTACGGGCAACGGAACACCGGGGAGCTGTTTTTT,CASSYGQRNTGELFF
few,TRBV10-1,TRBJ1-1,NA,TGCGCCAGCAGTGCGATGGGAACTGAAGCTTTCTTT,CASSAMGTEAFF